This TCR beta chain was retrieved from a study of T cell responses to AZD1222 COVID-19 vaccine. Only in-frame clones appear in the TCRdb table, and some are missing; sequencing was by immunoSEQ multiplex PCR. The data show about 170,000 clones, 70% to 90% seen once. Germline loops: CDR1 LGHNA, CDR2 YNFKEQ. V lost 1 base, J lost 7 bases, and 8 bases lay in between. The CDR3 totals 13 residues. Researchers grouped second doses given at about 4 or about 12 weeks into one pool. The chain couples TRBV4-2 to TRBJ1-5; no definite D call. The specimen comprised peripheral blood, sampled 28 days after the second AZD1222 dose. The source of this sequence is an adult who received the AZD1222 COVID-19 vaccine. The CDR3 DNA is TGTGCCAGCAGCCAAGCGACGGAACAGCCCCAGCATTTT. Translated, it gives CASSQATEQPQHF.